This T cell receptor beta chain was identified during a study of radiation and T cells in renal cell carcinoma. General observations from the study: Pretreatment tumor biopsies were lacking, so baseline clonotypes are unknown.

The data were produced by immunoSEQ multiplex PCR, yet TCRdb's version contains in-frame clones alone and is incomplete. The table lists 45,000 to 65,000 clones, 60% to 85% of them singletons. The time point: baseline pretreatment blood. Treatment indicated: 15 Gy SBRT to primary tumor, nephrectomy 4 weeks later. Per germline, CDR1 SGDLS and CDR2 YYNGEE. Trimming removed 0 bases from V and 3 bases from J; junction bases left unmatched: 10. This CDR3 spans 17 amino acids. In the case of this clone: No antigen is known for it.

The receptor was derived from a man in his 60s with renal cell carcinoma. The source was blood, collected from a patient whose treatment included radiotherapy and nephrectomy. The chain links TRBV9 to TRBJ2-3; 7 bases match TRBD1. The CDR3 nucleotides are TGTGCCAGCAGCGTAGAAGTCAGGGGGAGACAGACAGATACGCAGTATTTT. Amino acid sequence: CASSVEVRGRQTDTQYF.